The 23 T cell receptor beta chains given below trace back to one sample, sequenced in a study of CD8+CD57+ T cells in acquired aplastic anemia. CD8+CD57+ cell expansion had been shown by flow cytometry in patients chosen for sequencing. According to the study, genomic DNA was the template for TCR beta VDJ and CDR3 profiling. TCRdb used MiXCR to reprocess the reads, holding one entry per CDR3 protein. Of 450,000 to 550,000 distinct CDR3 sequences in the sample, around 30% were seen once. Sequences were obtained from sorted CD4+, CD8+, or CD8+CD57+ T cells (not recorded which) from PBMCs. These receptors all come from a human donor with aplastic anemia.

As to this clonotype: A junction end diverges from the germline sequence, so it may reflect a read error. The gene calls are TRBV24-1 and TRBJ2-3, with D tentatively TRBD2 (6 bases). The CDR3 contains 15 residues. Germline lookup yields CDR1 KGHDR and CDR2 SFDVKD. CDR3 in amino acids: CASSYAPSGTDTQYF. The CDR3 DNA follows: TGTGCCAGCAGTTATGCGCCTAGCGGCACAGATACGCAGTATTTT.

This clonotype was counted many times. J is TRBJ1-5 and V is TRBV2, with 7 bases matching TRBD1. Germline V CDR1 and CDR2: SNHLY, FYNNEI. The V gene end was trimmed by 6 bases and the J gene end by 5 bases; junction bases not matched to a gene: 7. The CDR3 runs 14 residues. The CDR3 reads CASRVGQQDQPQHF. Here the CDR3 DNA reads TGTGCCAGCAGGGTGGGACAGCAGGATCAGCCCCAGCATTTT.

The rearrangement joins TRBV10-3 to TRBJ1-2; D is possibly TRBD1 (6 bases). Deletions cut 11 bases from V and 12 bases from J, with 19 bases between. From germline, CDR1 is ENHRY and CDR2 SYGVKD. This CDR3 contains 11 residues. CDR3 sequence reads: CALGSGAGNTF. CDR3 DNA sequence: TGTGCCCTCGGCTCAGGGGCCGGAAACACCTTC.

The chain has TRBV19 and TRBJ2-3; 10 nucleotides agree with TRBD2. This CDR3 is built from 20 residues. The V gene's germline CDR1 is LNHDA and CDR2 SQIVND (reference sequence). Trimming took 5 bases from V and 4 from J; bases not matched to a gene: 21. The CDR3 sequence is CASSVNSGGPIGLVPDTQYF. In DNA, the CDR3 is TGTGCCAGTAGTGTCAATAGCGGGGGGCCCATAGGGCTGGTCCCAGATACGCAGTATTTT.

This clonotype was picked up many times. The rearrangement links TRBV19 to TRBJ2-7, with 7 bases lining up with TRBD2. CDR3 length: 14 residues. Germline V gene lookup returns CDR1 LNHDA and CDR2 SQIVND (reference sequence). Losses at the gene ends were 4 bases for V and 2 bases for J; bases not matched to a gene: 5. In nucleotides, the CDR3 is TGTGCCAGTAGTACCGCGCGGGGGACCTACGAGCAGTACTTC. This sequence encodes CASSTARGTYEQYF.

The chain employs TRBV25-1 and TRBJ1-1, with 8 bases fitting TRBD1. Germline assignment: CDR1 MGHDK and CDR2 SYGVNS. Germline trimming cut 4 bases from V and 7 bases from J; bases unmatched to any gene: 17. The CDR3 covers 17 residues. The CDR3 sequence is CASSAPGQGARVGEAFF. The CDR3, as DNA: TGTGCCAGCAGTGCCCCTGGTCAGGGGGCGCGGGTTGGTGAAGCTTTCTTT.

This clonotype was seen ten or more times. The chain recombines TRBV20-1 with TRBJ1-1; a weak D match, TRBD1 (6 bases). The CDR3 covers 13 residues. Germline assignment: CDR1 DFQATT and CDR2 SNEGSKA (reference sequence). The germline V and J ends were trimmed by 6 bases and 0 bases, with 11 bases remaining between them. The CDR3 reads CSAAGQMNTEAFF. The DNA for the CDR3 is TGCAGTGCCGCAGGACAGATGAACACTGAAGCTTTCTTT.

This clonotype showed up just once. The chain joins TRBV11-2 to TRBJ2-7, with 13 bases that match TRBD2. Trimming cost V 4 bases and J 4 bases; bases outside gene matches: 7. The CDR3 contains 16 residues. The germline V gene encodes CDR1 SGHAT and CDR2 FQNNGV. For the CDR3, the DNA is TGTGCCAGCAGCTCCGGGACTAGCGGGATGAGGTACGAGCAGTACTTC. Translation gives CASSSGTSGMRYEQYF.

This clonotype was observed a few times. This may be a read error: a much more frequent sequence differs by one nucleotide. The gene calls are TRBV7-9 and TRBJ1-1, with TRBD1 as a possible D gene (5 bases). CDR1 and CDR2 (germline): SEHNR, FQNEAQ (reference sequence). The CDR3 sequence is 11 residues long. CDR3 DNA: TGTACCAGCAGCACCGGGGGTTTAGCTTTCTTT. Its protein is CTSSTGGLAFF. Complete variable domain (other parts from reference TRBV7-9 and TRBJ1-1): DTGVSQNPRHKITKRGQNVTFRCDPISEHNRLYWYRQTLGQGPEFLTYFQNEAQLEKSRLLSDRFSAERPKGSFSTLEIQRTEQGDSAMYLCTSSTGGLAFFGQGTRLTVV.

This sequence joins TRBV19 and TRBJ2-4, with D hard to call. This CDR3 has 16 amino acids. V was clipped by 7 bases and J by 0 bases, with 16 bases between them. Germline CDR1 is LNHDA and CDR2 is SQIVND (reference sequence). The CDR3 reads CASNQGAGLAKNIQYF. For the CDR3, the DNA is TGTGCCAGTAACCAAGGAGCTGGGCTAGCCAAAAACATTCAGTACTTC. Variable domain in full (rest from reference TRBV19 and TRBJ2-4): DGGITQSPKYLFRKEGQNVTLSCEQNLNHDAMYWYRQDPGQGLRLIYYSQIVNDFQKGDIAEGYSVSREKKESFPLTVTSAQKNPTAFYLCASNQGAGLAKNIQYFGAGTRLSVL.

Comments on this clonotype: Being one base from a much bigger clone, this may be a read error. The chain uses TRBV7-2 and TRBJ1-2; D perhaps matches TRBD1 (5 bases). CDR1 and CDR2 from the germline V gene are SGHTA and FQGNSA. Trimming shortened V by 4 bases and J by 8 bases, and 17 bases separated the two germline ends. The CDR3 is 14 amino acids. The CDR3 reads CTSSSRGDPGGYTF. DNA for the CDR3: TGTACCAGCAGCTCGCGGGGGGACCCGGGAGGCTACACCTTC. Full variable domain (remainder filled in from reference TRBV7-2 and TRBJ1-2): GAGVSQSPSNKVTEKGKDVELRCDPISGHTALYWYRQSLGQGLEFLIYFQGNSAPDKSGLPSDRFSAERTGGSVSTLTIQRTQQEDSAVYLCTSSSRGDPGGYTFGSGTRLTVV.

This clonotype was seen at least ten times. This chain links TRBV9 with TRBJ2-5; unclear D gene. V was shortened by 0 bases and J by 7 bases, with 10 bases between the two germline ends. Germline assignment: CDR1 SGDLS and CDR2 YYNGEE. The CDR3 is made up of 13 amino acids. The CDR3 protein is CASSVVEVGTQYF. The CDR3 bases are TGTGCCAGCAGCGTAGTTGAGGTTGGGACCCAGTACTTC. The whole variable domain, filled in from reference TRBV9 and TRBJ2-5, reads DSGVTQTPKHLITATGQRVTLRCSPRSGDLSVYWYQQSLDQGLQFLIQYYNGEERAKGNILERFSAQQFPDLHSELNLSSLELGDSALYFCASSVVEVGTQYFGPGTRLLVL.

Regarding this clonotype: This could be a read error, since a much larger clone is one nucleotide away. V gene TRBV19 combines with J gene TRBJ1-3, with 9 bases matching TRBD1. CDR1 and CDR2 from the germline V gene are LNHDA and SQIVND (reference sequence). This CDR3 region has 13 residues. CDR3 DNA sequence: TGTGCCAGTAGCGGACAGGGGAAAGACACCGTATATTTT. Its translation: CASSGQGKDTVYF.

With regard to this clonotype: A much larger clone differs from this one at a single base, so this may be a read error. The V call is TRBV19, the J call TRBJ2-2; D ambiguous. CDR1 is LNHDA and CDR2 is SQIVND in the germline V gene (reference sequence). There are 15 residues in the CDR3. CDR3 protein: CACSMRPELHRELFF. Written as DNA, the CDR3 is TGTGCCTGTAGTATGCGTCCCGAACTCCACCGGGAGCTGTTTTTT.

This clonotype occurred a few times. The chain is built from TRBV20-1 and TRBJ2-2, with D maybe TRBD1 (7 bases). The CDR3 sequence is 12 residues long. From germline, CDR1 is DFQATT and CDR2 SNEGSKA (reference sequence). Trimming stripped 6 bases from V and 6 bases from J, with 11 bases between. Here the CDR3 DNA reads TGCAGTGCAAGGAGGGGGCCCGGGGAGCTGTTTTTT. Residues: CSARRGPGELFF.

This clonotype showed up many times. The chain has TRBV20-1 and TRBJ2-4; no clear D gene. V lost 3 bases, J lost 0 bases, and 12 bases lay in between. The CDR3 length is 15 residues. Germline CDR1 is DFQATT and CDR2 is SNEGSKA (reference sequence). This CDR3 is CSASVGPPAKNIQYF. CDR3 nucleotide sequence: TGCAGTGCTAGCGTCGGGCCGCCAGCCAAAAACATTCAGTACTTC.

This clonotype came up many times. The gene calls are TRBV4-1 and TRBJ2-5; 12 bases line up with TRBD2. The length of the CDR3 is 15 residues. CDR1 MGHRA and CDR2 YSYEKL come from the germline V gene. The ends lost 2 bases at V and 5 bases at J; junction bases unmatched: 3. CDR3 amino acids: CASSQLAGGPETQYF. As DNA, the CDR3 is TGCGCCAGCAGCCAACTAGCGGGAGGGCCGGAGACCCAGTACTTC.

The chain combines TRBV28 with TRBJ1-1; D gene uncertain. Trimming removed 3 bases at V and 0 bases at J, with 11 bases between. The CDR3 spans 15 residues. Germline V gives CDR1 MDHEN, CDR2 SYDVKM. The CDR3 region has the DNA TGTGCCAGCAGTTTGATCAGAGCAATGAACACTGAAGCTTTCTTT. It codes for CASSLIRAMNTEAFF.

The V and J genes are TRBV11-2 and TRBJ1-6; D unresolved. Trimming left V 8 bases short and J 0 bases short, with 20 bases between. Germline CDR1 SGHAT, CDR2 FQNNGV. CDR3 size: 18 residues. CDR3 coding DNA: TGTGCCAGCCGTCAAGAGGGAGCACGCGGCTCCTATAATTCACCCCTCCACTTT. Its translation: CASRQEGARGSYNSPLHF.

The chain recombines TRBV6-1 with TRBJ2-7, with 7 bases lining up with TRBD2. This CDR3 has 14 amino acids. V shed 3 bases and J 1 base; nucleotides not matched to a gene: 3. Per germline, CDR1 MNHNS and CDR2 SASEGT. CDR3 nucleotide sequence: TGTGCCAGCAGTGAGGAGCGGGAATCCTACGAGCAGTACTTC. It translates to CASSEERESYEQYF.

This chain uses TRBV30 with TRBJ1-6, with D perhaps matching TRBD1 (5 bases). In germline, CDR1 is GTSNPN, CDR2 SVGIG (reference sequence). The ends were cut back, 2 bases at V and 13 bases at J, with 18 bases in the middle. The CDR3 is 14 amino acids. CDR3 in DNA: TGTGCCTGGAGTCCTCTGGGACCTACGTACCCCCTCCACTTT. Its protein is CAWSPLGPTYPLHF.

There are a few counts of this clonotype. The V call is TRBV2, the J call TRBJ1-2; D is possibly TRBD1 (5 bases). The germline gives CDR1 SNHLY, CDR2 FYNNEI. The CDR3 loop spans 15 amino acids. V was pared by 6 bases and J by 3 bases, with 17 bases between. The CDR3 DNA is TGTGCCAGCAGCATCGGGGGGGTTGGTGACTATGGCTACACCTTC. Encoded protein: CASSIGGVGDYGYTF.

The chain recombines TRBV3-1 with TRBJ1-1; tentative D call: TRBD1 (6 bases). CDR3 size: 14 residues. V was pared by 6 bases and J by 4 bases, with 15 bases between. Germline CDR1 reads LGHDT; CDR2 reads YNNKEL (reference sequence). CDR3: CASSPFTGITEAFF. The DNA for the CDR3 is TGTGCCAGCAGTCCCTTCACAGGGATCACTGAAGCTTTCTTT.